These T cell receptor beta chains were read from a single sample in a study of T cells in Graves' hyperthyroidism and ophthalmopathy. TCRdb analysed the multiplex PCR reads with MiXCR anew, one entry per CDR3 protein. The sample includes some 300,000 distinct CDR3 sequences, roughly 19% of them seen just once. The sequenced material came from blood. The origin of the receptors is a man aged 50 to 59 with Graves' ophthalmopathy. Each CDR3 is given with its conserved first and last residue. A D gene is named only where the DNA matches it firmly. The size of a clone is reported for some rows only, either as once, few or many, or as a class for expanded clones.

clone size | J gene | CDR3 length | V gene | D gene | CDR3 DNA | CDR3 protein
- | TRBJ1-2 | 15 | TRBV28 | - | TGTGCCAGCAGCTCCCCGGAGGGGCGAGGCTATGGCTACACCTTC | CASSSPEGRGYGYTF
many | TRBJ1-2 | 14 | TRBV6-2/TRBV6-3 | TRBD1 | TGTGCCAGCAGTTTCGGACAGGGGGCGTATGGCTACACCTTC | CASSFGQGAYGYTF
many | TRBJ2-7 | 15 | TRBV6-2/TRBV6-3 | TRBD1 | TGTGCCAGCAGTTACTCCTTAGGGGGCGTCGTCGAGCAGTACTTC | CASSYSLGGVVEQYF
many | TRBJ1-5 | 14 | TRBV6-1 | - | TGTGCCAGCAGTGAAAGTAGAGTCAATCAGCCCCAGCATTTT | CASSESRVNQPQHF
many | TRBJ1-2 | 14 | TRBV18 | TRBD1 | TGTGCCAGCTCACCCCAGGGGGCAAATGATGGCTACACCTTC | CASSPQGANDGYTF
- | TRBJ2-1 | 16 | TRBV28 | - | TGTGCCAGCAGTGATTTGGGGGGACTGGAAAACAATGAGCAGTTCTTC | CASSDLGGLENNEQFF
many | TRBJ2-3 | 14 | TRBV12-3/TRBV12-4 | - | TGTGCCAGCAGTCCAGGGGGGGGCACAGATACGCAGTATTTT | CASSPGGGTDTQYF
- | TRBJ2-1 | 15 | TRBV5-1 | - | TGCGCCAGCAGCTTGAATTTACAACCGCACAATGAGCAGTTCTTC | CASSLNLQPHNEQFF
few | TRBJ1-2 | 13 | TRBV7-9 | - | TGTGCCAGCAGCGCAACAGGGTGGGAGGGCTACACCTTC | CASSATGWEGYTF
many | TRBJ2-7 | 15 | TRBV7-2 | TRBD2 | TGTGCCAGCAGCTGGGAGGCGGGAGCGTCCTACGAGCAGTACTTC | CASSWEAGASYEQYF
many | TRBJ2-7 | 14 | TRBV12-3/TRBV12-4 | - | TGTGCCAGCAGTCCGACAGTAAGAATAAAAGAGCAGTACTTC | CASSPTVRIKEQYF
many | TRBJ1-1 | 13 | TRBV6-1 | - | TGTGCCAGCAGTCGTCCACAGGGTGTTGGTTCTTTCTTT | CASSRPQGVGSFF
few | TRBJ2-7 | 19 | TRBV19 | TRBD2 | TGTGCCAGTAGTCCCCCACGGAGGGCTAGCGGGAGGACCGTCTACGAGCAGTACTTC | CASSPPRRASGRTVYEQYF
- | TRBJ1-1 | 13 | TRBV24-1 | - | TGTGCCACCAGTGATTCCCGGACGCTAGCGGCTTTCTTT | CATSDSRTLAAFF
few | TRBJ1-1 | 11 | TRBV6-1 | - | TGTGCCAGCAGTGAAACGGGGAGGGCTTTCTTT | CASSETGRAFF
- | TRBJ2-5 | 15 | TRBV19 | TRBD1 | TGTGCCAGTAGGATCATCGGGACAGGGGGGGAGACCCAGTACTTC | CASRIIGTGGETQYF
many | TRBJ2-2 | 14 | TRBV5-1 | TRBD1 | TGCGCCAGCACCGGGACAGGGAACACCGGGGAGCTGTTTTTT | CASTGTGNTGELFF
- | TRBJ1-6 | 17 | TRBV7-6 | TRBD1 | TGTGCCAGCAGCTTAGTCCCCGGGACAGAATATAATTCACCCCTCCACTTT | CASSLVPGTEYNSPLHF
- | TRBJ1-2 | 13 | TRBV6-5 | TRBD1 | TGTGCCAGCAGTTTATGGGACAGGGACGGCTACACCTTC | CASSLWDRDGYTF
- | TRBJ2-1 | 14 | TRBV15 | - | TGTGCCACCAGCCCGACGGAACAATACAATGAGCAGTTCTTC | CATSPTEQYNEQFF
few | TRBJ2-7 | 15 | TRBV7-9 | TRBD2 | TGTGCCAGCAGCCCTCGAGCGGGAGGGACACACGAGCAGTACTTC | CASSPRAGGTHEQYF
once | TRBJ2-3 | 15 | TRBV7-2 | TRBD2 | TGTACCAGCAGGCTAGCGGGATTGTCCACAGATACGCAGTATTTT | CTSRLAGLSTDTQYF
few | TRBJ1-2 | 15 | TRBV7-9 | - | TGTGCCAGCAGCCCCGACACAACCACGGGCTATGGCTACACCTTC | CASSPDTTTGYGYTF
- | TRBJ1-4 | 16 | TRBV3-1 | - | TGTGCCAGCAGCCAAGTTGGGAGATGGGGGTCTGAAAAACTGTTTTTT | CASSQVGRWGSEKLFF
few | TRBJ1-2 | 16 | TRBV6-1 | TRBD1 | TGTGCCAGCAGTAGCTCCGACAGGGGGCGAGCCTATGGCTACACCTTC | CASSSSDRGRAYGYTF
many | TRBJ2-2 | 14 | TRBV20-1 | TRBD1 | TGCAGTGCTTCGGGACAGTTTGTCCCTAATCGGCTGTTTTTT | CSASGQFVPNRLFF
- | TRBJ2-2 | 15 | TRBV18 | TRBD2 | TGTGCCAGCTCACCAGGGACTATTAACACCGGGGAGCTGTTTTTT | CASSPGTINTGELFF
few | TRBJ2-7 | 17 | TRBV7-9 | TRBD2 | TGTGCCAGCAGCTTCGGGGCTAGCGGGAGCGCCCGGTACGAGCAGTACTTC | CASSFGASGSARYEQYF
few | TRBJ2-5 | 15 | TRBV29-1 | TRBD2 | TGCAGCGTTCCCCGAGGACTAGCGGGGGGGGAGACCCAGTACTTC | CSVPRGLAGGETQYF
- | TRBJ2-1 | 14 | TRBV20-1 | - | TGCAGTGCTAGGGGACGGGCAGGGCTAAATGAGCAGTTCTTC | CSARGRAGLNEQFF
many | TRBJ2-1 | 15 | TRBV7-9 | - | TGTGCCAGCAGCTCCCGGGTAGGAGGTGGTAATGAGCAGTTCTTC | CASSSRVGGGNEQFF
- | TRBJ2-1 | 12 | TRBV11-1 | - | TGTGCCAGCAGCAAGGGACTCAATGAGCAGTTCTTC | CASSKGLNEQFF
many | TRBJ2-7 | 13 | TRBV11-2 | - | TGTGCCAGCAGCTTAGATCGGAGGTACGAGCAGTACTTC | CASSLDRRYEQYF
- | TRBJ2-7 | 14 | TRBV4-1 | - | TGCGCCAGCAGCCAAGATACAGAGCGCTACGAGCAGTACTTC | CASSQDTERYEQYF
many | TRBJ2-7 | 14 | TRBV2 | - | TGTGCCAGCAGTGCGAGACTAGGGCACTACGAGCAGTACTTC | CASSARLGHYEQYF
- | TRBJ1-3 | 14 | TRBV6-1 | - | TGTGCCAGCATCAAACCGGGCCCCGGAAACACCATATATTTT | CASIKPGPGNTIYF
- | TRBJ1-4 | 13 | TRBV9 | - | TGTGCCAGCAGCACGGGGGAAGGGGAAAAACTGTTTTTT | CASSTGEGEKLFF
many | TRBJ2-1 | 14 | TRBV28 | - | TGTGCCAGCAGTTTATATTTCTTGTACAATGAGCAGTTCTTC | CASSLYFLYNEQFF
few | TRBJ2-7 | 11 | TRBV19 | - | TGTGCCTGCAGTCGAGGCAGCGAGCAGTACTTC | CACSRGSEQYF
- | TRBJ2-1 | 19 | TRBV4-1 | TRBD2 | TGCGCCAGCAGCCAACCAAGAAGGAGACTAGCGGCCGCCTACAATGAGCAGTTCTTC | CASSQPRRRLAAAYNEQFF
- | TRBJ2-6 | 15 | TRBV5-1 | - | TGCGCCAGCAGCTCATGGACGGCTGGGGCCAACGTCCTGACTTTC | CASSSWTAGANVLTF
- | TRBJ2-3 | 15 | TRBV6-1 | TRBD2 | TGTGCCAGCAGTGGAGGGAGGGGTCGCACAGATACGCAGTATTTT | CASSGGRGRTDTQYF
many | TRBJ2-1 | 16 | TRBV24-1 | - | TGTGCCACCAGTGATCCTGCGGGTACTTCCTACAATGAGCAGTTCTTC | CATSDPAGTSYNEQFF
few | TRBJ2-7 | 13 | TRBV5-4 | - | TGTGCCAGCAGACCCCTGGGGGCGTTCGAGCAGTACTTC | CASRPLGAFEQYF
- | TRBJ2-3 | 15 | TRBV9 | - | TGTGCCAGCAGCCCCCAGCCCGGAGGTACAGATACGCAGTATTTT | CASSPQPGGTDTQYF
- | TRBJ2-1 | 16 | TRBV10-3 | TRBD1 | TGTGCCATCAGTGGGGCGGGGGACAGGGAGATCAATGAGCAGTTCTTC | CAISGAGDREINEQFF
- | TRBJ1-1 | 14 | TRBV20-1 | TRBD1 | TGCAGTGCCCCGACGGGGACAGGGTCGAGGAAAGCTTTCTTT | CSAPTGTGSRKAFF
- | TRBJ2-1 | 13 | TRBV6-1 | TRBD1 | TGTGCCAGCACCGGGACAGGGGCCAATGAGCAGTTCTTC | CASTGTGANEQFF
- | TRBJ2-5 | 14 | TRBV6-1 | TRBD2 | TGTGCCAGCAGTGGACTAGCGGGGGAAGAGACCCAGTACTTC | CASSGLAGEETQYF
many | TRBJ2-1 | 15 | TRBV12-3/TRBV12-4 | - | TGTGCCAGCAGTTTAGAGACTGTCTCCTACAATGAGCAGTTCTTC | CASSLETVSYNEQFF
- | TRBJ2-3 | 14 | TRBV29-1 | TRBD2 | TGCAGCGCCATACCCCTAGCGGGCCCAGATACGCAGTATTTT | CSAIPLAGPDTQYF
- | TRBJ2-7 | 14 | TRBV5-1 | - | TGCGCCAGCAGCTTAGCCGGGGGCCGGGACGAGCAGTACTTC | CASSLAGGRDEQYF
- | TRBJ2-1 | 14 | TRBV13 | TRBD1 | TGTGCCAGCAGCAGGGACAGGGATTCCAATGAGCAGTTCTTC | CASSRDRDSNEQFF